There are many counts of the clone carrying this TCR beta chain. As yet, its antigen is unknown. These data are taken from a study of regulatory T cells in long-lasting Graves disease. General study results and limits: Samples came from peripheral blood alone, without thyroid tissue.

The time point denotes: newly diagnosed GD, antithyroid drugs for less than 3 months. PBMC-derived RNA was used for the TCR library. TCR beta libraries were built with iRepertoire HTBI primers and Arm-PCR of CDR3 regions. A single record per CDR3 protein comes from TCRdb applying MiXCR to the multiplex PCR reads. Here the sample spans about 520,000 distinct CDR3 sequences, around 12% being singletons. The trim removed 5 bases at V and 0 bases at J, leaving 13 bases unmatched. This CDR3 is 17 amino acids long. Germline V gene lookup returns CDR1 MDHEN and CDR2 SYDVKM. The same data also went into a second study, on T cells in Graves' hyperthyroidism and ophthalmopathy. From that second work: The definition of stable Graves' hyperthyroidism was no ophthalmopathy progression within 18 months. HTBI primers were employed in a first-round RT-PCR of the TCR CDR3.

J is TRBJ2-7 and V is TRBV28; 7 bases match TRBD1. This TCR came from a woman between 25 and 40 years old with Graves disease. The specimen was peripheral blood mononuclear cells (PBMCs), collected at new diagnosis, from a patient treated with antithyroid drugs. The CDR3 nucleotides read TGTGCCAGCAGTACCGGGACAGAGTTGGCGAGCTCCTACGAGCAGTACTTC. Protein sequence: CASSTGTELASSYEQYF.